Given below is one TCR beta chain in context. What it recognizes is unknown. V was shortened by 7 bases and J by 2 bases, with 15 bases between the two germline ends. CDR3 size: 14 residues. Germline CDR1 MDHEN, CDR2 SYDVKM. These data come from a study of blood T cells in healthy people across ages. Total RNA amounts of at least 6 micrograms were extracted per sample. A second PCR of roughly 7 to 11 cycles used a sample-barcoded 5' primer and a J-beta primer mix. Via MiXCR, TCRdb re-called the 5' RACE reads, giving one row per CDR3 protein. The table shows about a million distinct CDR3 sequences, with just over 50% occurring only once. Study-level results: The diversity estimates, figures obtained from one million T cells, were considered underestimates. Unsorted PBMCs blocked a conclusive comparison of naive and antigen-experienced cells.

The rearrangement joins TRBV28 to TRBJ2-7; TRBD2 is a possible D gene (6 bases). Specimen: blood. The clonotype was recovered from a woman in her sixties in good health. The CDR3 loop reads CASTPTSGAYEQYF. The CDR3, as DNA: TGTGCCAGCACTCCAACTTCGGGGGCCTACGAGCAGTACTTC.